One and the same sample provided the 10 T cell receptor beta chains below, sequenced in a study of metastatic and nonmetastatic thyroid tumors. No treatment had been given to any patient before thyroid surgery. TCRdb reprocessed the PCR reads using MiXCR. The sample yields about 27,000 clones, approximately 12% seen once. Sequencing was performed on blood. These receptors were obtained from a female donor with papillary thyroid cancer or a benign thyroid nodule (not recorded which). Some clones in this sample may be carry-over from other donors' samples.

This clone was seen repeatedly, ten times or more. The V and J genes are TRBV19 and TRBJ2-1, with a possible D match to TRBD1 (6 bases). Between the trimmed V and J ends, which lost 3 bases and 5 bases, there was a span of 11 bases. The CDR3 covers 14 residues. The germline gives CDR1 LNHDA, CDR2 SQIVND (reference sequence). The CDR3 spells CASSMGDKNNEQFF. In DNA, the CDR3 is TGTGCCAGTAGTATGGGGGACAAAAACAATGAGCAGTTCTTC.

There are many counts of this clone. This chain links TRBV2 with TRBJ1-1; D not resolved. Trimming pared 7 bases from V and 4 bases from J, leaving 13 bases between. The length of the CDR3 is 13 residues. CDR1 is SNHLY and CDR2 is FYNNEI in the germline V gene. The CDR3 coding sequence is TGTGCCAGCACAACAGCGATGAGCACTGAAGCTTTCTTT. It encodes CASTTAMSTEAFF.

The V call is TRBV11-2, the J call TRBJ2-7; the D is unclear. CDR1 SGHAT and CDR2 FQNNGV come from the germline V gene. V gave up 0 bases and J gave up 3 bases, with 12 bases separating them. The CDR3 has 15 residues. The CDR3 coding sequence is TGTGCCAGCAGCTTAGATCCCGGCGGTTACTACGAGCAGTACTTC. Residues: CASSLDPGGYYEQYF.

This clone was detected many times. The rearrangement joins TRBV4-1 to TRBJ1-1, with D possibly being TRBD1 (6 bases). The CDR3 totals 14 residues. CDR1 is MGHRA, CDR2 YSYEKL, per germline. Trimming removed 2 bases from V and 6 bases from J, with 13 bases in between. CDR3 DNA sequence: TGCGCCAGCAGCCAACCACAGGGACGGGCTGAAGCTTTCTTT. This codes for CASSQPQGRAEAFF.

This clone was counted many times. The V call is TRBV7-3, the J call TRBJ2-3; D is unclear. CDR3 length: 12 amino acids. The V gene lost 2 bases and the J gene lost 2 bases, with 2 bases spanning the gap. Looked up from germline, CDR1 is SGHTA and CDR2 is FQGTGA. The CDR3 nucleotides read TGTGCCAGCAGCTTATTCACAGATACGCAGTATTTT. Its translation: CASSLFTDTQYF.

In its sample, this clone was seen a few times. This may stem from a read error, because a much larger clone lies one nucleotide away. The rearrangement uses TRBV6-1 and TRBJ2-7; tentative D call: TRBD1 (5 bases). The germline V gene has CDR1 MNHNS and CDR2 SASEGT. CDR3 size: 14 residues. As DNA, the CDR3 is TGTGCCAGCAGGCGTCGAGACAGATCCTACGATCAGTACTTC. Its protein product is CASRRRDRSYDQYF.

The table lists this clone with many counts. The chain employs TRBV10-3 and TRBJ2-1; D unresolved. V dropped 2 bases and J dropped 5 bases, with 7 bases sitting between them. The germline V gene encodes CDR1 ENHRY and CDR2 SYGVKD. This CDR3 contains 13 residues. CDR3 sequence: CAISEAYNNEQFF. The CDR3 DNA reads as TGTGCCATCAGTGAGGCCTACAACAATGAGCAGTTCTTC.

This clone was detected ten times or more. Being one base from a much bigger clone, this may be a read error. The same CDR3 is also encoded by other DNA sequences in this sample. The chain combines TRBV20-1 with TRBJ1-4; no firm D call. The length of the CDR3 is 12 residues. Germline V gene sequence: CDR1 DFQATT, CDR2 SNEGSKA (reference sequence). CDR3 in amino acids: CSARGGNEKLFF. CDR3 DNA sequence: TGCAGTGCTAGAGGGGGTAATGAAAAGCTGTTTTTT.

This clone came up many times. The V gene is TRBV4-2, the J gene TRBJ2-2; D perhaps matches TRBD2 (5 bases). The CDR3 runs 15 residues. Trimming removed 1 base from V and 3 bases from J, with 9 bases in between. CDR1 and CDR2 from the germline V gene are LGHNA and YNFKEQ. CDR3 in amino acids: CASSQVFGDTGELFF. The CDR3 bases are TGTGCCAGCAGCCAAGTGTTCGGGGACACCGGGGAGCTGTTTTTT.

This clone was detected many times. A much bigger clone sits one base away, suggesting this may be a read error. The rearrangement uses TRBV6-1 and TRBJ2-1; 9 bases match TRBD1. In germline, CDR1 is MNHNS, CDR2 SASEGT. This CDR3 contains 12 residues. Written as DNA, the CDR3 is TGTGCCAGCAGAACAGGGGGCATGTGGCAGTCCTTC. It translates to CASRTGGMWQSF.